This record looks at one T cell receptor beta chain sequence and its context. Its specificity is not known. The sample originates from a study of cytomegalovirus exposure and HLA in healthy donors. Broader study findings: The dataset shows that most TCR sequences were rare, while some public TCRs occurred in many donors. Certain sequence variants were highly shared and formed a cluster, and this cluster was likely a sequencing artifact. Researchers reported that a few CMV-associated chains were confirmed in vitro as CMV antigen-specific. Analysis performed later showed TCR beta chains linked to HLA being more clonally expanded than equally common others.

PCR used 60 Vbeta primers and 13 Jbeta primers. The method was immunoSEQ multiplex PCR; TCRdb's version includes in-frame clones alone and lacks a portion of them. The sample carries some 170,000 clones, less than 80% recorded once. The sample comprised PBMCs. This TCR was recovered from a man aged 35 to 55 in good health and CMV-seronegative.

CDR3 loop: CASSFGWQYEQYF. The CDR3 nucleotides are TGTGCCAGCAGCTTTGGTTGGCAGTACGAGCAGTACTTC. The chain links TRBV11-2 to TRBJ2-7; D remains ambiguous. V gave up 3 bases and J gave up 4 bases, with 10 bases separating them. The CDR3 is made up of 13 amino acids. Germline CDR1 is SGHAT and CDR2 is FQNNGV.